These T cell receptor beta chains were read from a single sample in a study of cytomegalovirus exposure and HLA in healthy donors. Sequenced by immunoSEQ multiplex PCR; TCRdb stores in-frame clones only, minus some. The sample has about 70,000 clones; nearly 95% are singletons. The sample was PBMCs. These receptors all come from a man younger than 30 in good health and CMV-seropositive. Both conserved end residues are part of each CDR3. D genes are given only for firm matches. Clone sizes are given selectively: once, few, many, or a class where the clone is expanded.

j_call: TRBJ2-5; v_call: TRBV27; d_call: TRBD2; clone_size: NA; cdr3_aa: CASSFLAGGQQETQYF; cdr3_nt: TGTGCCAGCAGTTTTCTAGCGGGAGGTCAACAAGAGACCCAGTACTTC
j_call: TRBJ2-1; v_call: TRBV7-9; d_call: NA; clone_size: NA; cdr3_aa: CATQDGGGNEQFF; cdr3_nt: TGTGCCACCCAAGACGGGGGAGGCAATGAGCAGTTCTTC
j_call: TRBJ2-7; v_call: TRBV27; d_call: NA; clone_size: NA; cdr3_aa: CASSLGQPGGVEQYF; cdr3_nt: TGTGCCAGCAGTTTGGGACAGCCTGGCGGGGTCGAGCAGTACTTC
j_call: TRBJ1-1; v_call: TRBV6-1; d_call: NA; clone_size: NA; cdr3_aa: CASSEYREAFF; cdr3_nt: TGTGCCAGCAGTGAGTACAGGGAGGCTTTCTTT
j_call: TRBJ1-4; v_call: TRBV28; d_call: TRBD1; clone_size: NA; cdr3_aa: CASSLIEGAPDSF; cdr3_nt: TGTGCCAGCAGTTTAATAGAGGGGGCCCCGGACTCGTTT
j_call: TRBJ1-1; v_call: TRBV15; d_call: NA; clone_size: few; cdr3_aa: CAPDTTEAFF; cdr3_nt: TGTGCCCCCGACACCACTGAAGCTTTCTTT
j_call: TRBJ2-3; v_call: TRBV2; d_call: TRBD1; clone_size: NA; cdr3_aa: CASRGLDRGLLDTQYF; cdr3_nt: TGTGCCAGCAGGGGTCTGGACAGGGGGCTTCTAGATACGCAGTATTTT
j_call: TRBJ1-4; v_call: TRBV29-1; d_call: NA; clone_size: once; cdr3_aa: CSVLGQGNEKLFF; cdr3_nt: TGCAGCGTCCTCGGGCAGGGAAATGAAAAACTGTTTTTT
j_call: TRBJ1-5; v_call: TRBV5-6; d_call: NA; clone_size: once; cdr3_aa: CASSSSGMAQPQHF; cdr3_nt: TGTGCCAGCAGCTCGTCAGGGATGGCTCAGCCCCAGCATTTT
j_call: TRBJ1-4; v_call: TRBV5-5; d_call: TRBD1; clone_size: NA; cdr3_aa: CASSLQGAWEKLFF; cdr3_nt: TGTGCCAGCAGCCTGCAGGGGGCTTGGGAAAAACTGTTTTTT
j_call: TRBJ2-5; v_call: TRBV19; d_call: NA; clone_size: NA; cdr3_aa: CASSNRARTTGETQYF; cdr3_nt: TGTGCCAGTAGTAACCGTGCACGGACAACAGGAGAGACCCAGTACTTC
j_call: TRBJ2-1; v_call: TRBV11-3; d_call: TRBD2; clone_size: NA; cdr3_aa: CASSPPSGNEQFF; cdr3_nt: TGTGCCAGCAGCCCCCCTAGCGGCAATGAGCAGTTCTTC
j_call: TRBJ1-5; v_call: TRBV6-1; d_call: NA; clone_size: NA; cdr3_aa: CASSEAANQPQHF; cdr3_nt: TGTGCCAGCAGTGAAGCAGCAAATCAGCCCCAGCATTTT
j_call: TRBJ1-1; v_call: TRBV25-1; d_call: NA; clone_size: NA; cdr3_aa: CASSLAYTEAFF; cdr3_nt: TGTGCCAGCAGTTTAGCGTACACTGAAGCTTTCTTT
j_call: TRBJ2-1; v_call: TRBV7-9; d_call: TRBD2; clone_size: NA; cdr3_aa: CASSFTGTRGKQFF; cdr3_nt: TGTGCCAGCAGCTTCACCGGGACTAGGGGAAAGCAGTTCTTC
j_call: TRBJ2-7; v_call: TRBV7-3; d_call: TRBD2; clone_size: NA; cdr3_aa: CASSPGLAGFSYEQYF; cdr3_nt: TGTGCCAGCAGCCCGGGGCTAGCGGGTTTCTCCTACGAGCAGTACTTC
j_call: TRBJ2-7; v_call: TRBV6-6; d_call: TRBD1; clone_size: NA; cdr3_aa: CASSQLGTVAEQYF; cdr3_nt: TGTGCCAGCAGTCAGCTCGGGACAGTCGCCGAGCAGTACTTC
j_call: TRBJ2-7; v_call: TRBV6-5; d_call: TRBD2; clone_size: NA; cdr3_aa: CASSYETSSEQYF; cdr3_nt: TGTGCCAGCAGTTACGAGACTAGCAGCGAGCAGTACTTC
j_call: TRBJ2-7; v_call: TRBV27; d_call: TRBD2; clone_size: NA; cdr3_aa: CASSPAGGTYEQYF; cdr3_nt: TGTGCCAGCAGCCCAGCGGGAGGTACCTACGAGCAGTACTTC
j_call: TRBJ2-7; v_call: TRBV4-1; d_call: NA; clone_size: few; cdr3_aa: CASSQATDYEQYF; cdr3_nt: TGCGCCAGCAGCCAAGCGACAGACTACGAGCAGTACTTC